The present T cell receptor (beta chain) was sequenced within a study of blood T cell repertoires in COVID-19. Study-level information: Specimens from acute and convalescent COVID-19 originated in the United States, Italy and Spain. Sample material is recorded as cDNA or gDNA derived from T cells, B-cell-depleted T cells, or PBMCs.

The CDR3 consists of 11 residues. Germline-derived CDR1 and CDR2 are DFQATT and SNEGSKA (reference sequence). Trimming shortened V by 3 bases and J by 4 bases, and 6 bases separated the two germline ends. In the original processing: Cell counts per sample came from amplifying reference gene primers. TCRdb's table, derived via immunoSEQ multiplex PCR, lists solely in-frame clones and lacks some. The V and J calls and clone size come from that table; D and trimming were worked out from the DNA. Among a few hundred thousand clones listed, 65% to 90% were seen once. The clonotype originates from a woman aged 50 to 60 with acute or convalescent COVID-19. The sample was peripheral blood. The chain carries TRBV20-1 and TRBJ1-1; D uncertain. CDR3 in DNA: TGCAGTGCTAGGTCATTCACTGAAGCTTTCTTT. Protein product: CSARSFTEAFF.